The present T cell receptor beta chain was sequenced within a study of blood T cell repertoires in COVID-19. Libraries were prepared by immunoSEQ multiplex PCR; TCRdb keeps only in-frame clonotypes and omits some of them. The sample includes 150,000 to 200,000 clones, over 75% of them seen just once. Per the germline V gene, CDR1 is LGHNA and CDR2 is YNFKEQ. Trimming took off 0 bases at V and 5 bases at J, with 2 bases between the two ends. The CDR3 extends over 12 amino acids. The sequencing input was PBMCs or T cells enriched from blood (not recorded which). The source is a woman aged 18-29 years who had recovered from COVID-19. The V call is TRBV4-2, the J call TRBJ1-3; D gene uncertain. The CDR3 spells CASSQDRNTIYF. The CDR3 bases are TGTGCCAGCAGCCAAGACAGAAACACCATATATTTT.